This TCR beta chain was sequenced for a study of blood T cell repertoires in COVID-19. As for the study in general: Sources were T cells, B-cell-depleted T cells, or PBMCs; the material itself was cDNA or gDNA.

Method: immunoSEQ multiplex PCR; TCRdb's copy keeps in-frame clones and lacks some. The data show about 240,000 clones, about four fifths seen once. The specimen sequenced was peripheral blood. The TCR comes from a man aged 25 to 40 who had recovered from COVID-19.

In nucleotides, the CDR3 is TGTGCCAGCAAAAGGCAGGGAAGCGGCTACACCTTC. It specifies CASKRQGSGYTF. The rearrangement joins TRBV6-5 to TRBJ1-2; the D gene is possibly TRBD1 (5 bases). The CDR3 runs to 12 residues. Germline-derived CDR1 and CDR2 are MNHEY and SVGAGI. Trimming removed 7 bases from V and 8 bases from J, with 14 bases in between.